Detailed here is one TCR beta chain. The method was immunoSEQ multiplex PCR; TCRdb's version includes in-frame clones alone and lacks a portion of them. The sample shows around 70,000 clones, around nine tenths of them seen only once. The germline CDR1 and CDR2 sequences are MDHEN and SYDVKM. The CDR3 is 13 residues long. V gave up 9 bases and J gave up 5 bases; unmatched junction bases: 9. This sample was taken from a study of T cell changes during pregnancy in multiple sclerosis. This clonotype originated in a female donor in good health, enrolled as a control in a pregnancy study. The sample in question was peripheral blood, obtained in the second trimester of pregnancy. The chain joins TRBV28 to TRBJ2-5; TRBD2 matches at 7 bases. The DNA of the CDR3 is TGTGCCAGTACCCCACGGGGGGAGGAGACCCAGTACTTC. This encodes CASTPRGEETQYF.